This TCR beta chain comes out of a study of beta chain features in type 1 diabetes. This clone was counted only a few times. Reverse transcription of all isolated RNA meant that expressed TCRB transcripts were sequenced. Sequencing used immunoSEQ multiplex PCR; TCRdb keeps in-frame clones, though not all of them. This sample has 250,000 to 350,000 clones; 9.5% to 12% occur once, and the top ten carry about 0.014%. Germline V lookup: CDR1 SGDLS, CDR2 YYNGEE. J lost 0 bases, V lost 4 bases, and 11 bases had no gene match. The CDR3 runs 17 residues. This rearrangement joins TRBV9 to TRBJ1-2, with 8 bases identical to TRBD1. This sequence was found in a woman in her twenties or thirties in good health. Material: naive CD4+ T cells from blood. DNA of the CDR3: TGTGCCAGCAGCCCCTACACTCCGGGACAGGCTAACTATGGCTACACCTTC. It is translated as CASSPYTPGQANYGYTF.